These T cell receptor beta chains were read from a single sample in a study of blood T cell repertoires in COVID-19. Profiled with immunoSEQ multiplex PCR; TCRdb holds only in-frame clones, not every one. Of 200,000 or so clones in the sample, 70% to 90% are singletons; the top ten hold 11%. Sequenced: PBMCs or T cells enriched from blood (not recorded which). The receptor source for this set is a man younger than 45 who had recovered from COVID-19. CDR3s leave out the opening cysteine and the closing phenylalanine or tryptophan.

v_call	j_call	cdr3_aa
TRBV12-3/TRBV12-4	TRBJ2-2	AGGSANTGELF
TRBV30	TRBJ2-7	AWSVAGGSSYEQY
TRBV2	TRBJ2-7	ASRTGLAGTDEQY
TRBV7-9	TRBJ2-7	ASSLGGYSYEQY
TRBV28	TRBJ1-3	ASRPGGSGNTIY
TRBV10-3	TRBJ2-3	AISDPMREHGTQY
TRBV5-8	TRBJ2-1	ASSPLSGLAAKWEQF
TRBV5-4	TRBJ1-1	ASSYRGVNTEAF
TRBV29-1	TRBJ2-3	SVGGLYTDTQY
TRBV18	TRBJ2-7	ASSPGQSSYEQY
TRBV7-8	TRBJ1-3	ASSRRDRGLNTIY
TRBV7-8	TRBJ1-2	ASSAATGSDLLPYGYT
TRBV9	TRBJ2-7	ASSVVGGSEQY
TRBV7-9	TRBJ2-5	ASSFSRDRGKETQY
TRBV27	TRBJ2-3	ASRLRPGLDSDTQY
TRBV29-1	TRBJ1-4	SVVSAGTVGKLF